The TCR beta chain under discussion was sequenced for a study of beta chain features in type 1 diabetes. The study, taken as a whole, reports: Sequencing the cDNA could make cells with high TCR expression show up more than they should.

Comment on this clone: Its antigen is still unknown.

The germline V and J ends were trimmed by 4 bases and 5 bases, with 11 bases remaining between them. From germline, CDR1 is LNHDA and CDR2 SQIVND (reference sequence). This CDR3 region has 13 residues. Stem cell-like memory, regulatory, central memory and naive CD4+ cells were sorted via CD45RO/CCR7/CD25/CD127/CD95/CD27. Expressed TCRB transcripts were sequenced after all isolated RNA was converted to cDNA. Assay used: immunoSEQ multiplex PCR; TCRdb lists only in-frame clones, some missing. Of 600,000 to 650,000 clones listed, 15% to 17% were seen once; the top ten hold about 0.097%. The TCR was taken from a man younger than 35 in good health. The chain is built from TRBV19 and TRBJ1-2; D possibly corresponds to TRBD1 (5 bases). Sequencing was done on a sample of naive CD4+ T cells from blood. For the CDR3, the DNA is TGTGCCAGTAGTAAACAGGATCGGTATGGCTACACCTTC. It translates to CASSKQDRYGYTF.